This T cell receptor beta chain derives from a study of blood T cell repertoires in COVID-19. Looking at the study overall: Acute-phase and convalescent COVID-19 samples originated in the United States, Italy and Spain. Nucleic acid was either cDNA or gDNA, and it came from T cells, B-cell-depleted T cells, or PBMCs.

The CDR3 is 16 amino acids. Germline lookup yields CDR1 MRHNA and CDR2 SNTAGT. V lost 3 bases and J lost 0, with 13 bases in between. Original processing notes: Estimation of nucleated cell counts was performed using reference gene primer amplification. Profiled with immunoSEQ multiplex PCR; TCRdb holds only in-frame clones, not every one. V and J calls and clone size are given by that table; D and trimming were obtained from the DNA. This sample has roughly 130,000 clones, with around 80% found just once. This TCR came from a man older than 75 with acute or convalescent COVID-19. Sample: peripheral blood. This chain uses TRBV6-4 with TRBJ2-3; D gene unclear. The CDR3 region is CASSDSPSASTDTQYF. The CDR3 DNA reads TGTGCCAGCAGTGATTCCCCGAGTGCTAGCACAGATACGCAGTATTTT.